The 13 T cell receptor beta chains listed next were all sequenced from one sample in a study of Graves' ophthalmopathy and Graves' hyperthyroidism. Amplified material comprised TCR beta CDR3 regions derived from RNA transcripts. The library came from an HTBI-primed first-round RT-PCR and a second-round multiplex PCR. TCRdb reanalysed the multiplex PCR reads using MiXCR and keeps one entry per CDR3 protein. Altogether over a million distinct CDR3 sequences are present, about 40% being singletons, with the ten largest covering around 10%. Sequencing was performed on peripheral blood or thyroid tissue (not recorded which). Receptor source: an adult man with Graves' hyperthyroidism.

The chain has TRBV25-1 and TRBJ1-6, with D unresolved. The CDR3 consists of 15 residues. Germline V gene lookup returns CDR1 MGHDK and CDR2 SYGVNS. V was clipped by 4 bases and J by 1 base, with 8 bases between them. CDR3 residues: CASSGPGSYNSPLHF. The CDR3 nucleotides are TGTGCCAGCAGTGGCCCCGGGTCCTATAATTCACCCCTCCACTTT.

This clonotype was seen ten or more times. The chain employs TRBV2 and TRBJ1-6; D gene unclear. This CDR3 region has 13 residues. The V end was cut by 6 bases, the J end by 8 bases, with 11 bases between. Germline V CDR1 and CDR2: SNHLY, FYNNEI. Here the CDR3 DNA reads TGTGCCAGCAGGCGGGGAGAGGATTCACCCCTCCACTTT. Encoded protein: CASRRGEDSPLHF.

In its sample, this clonotype was seen once. This chain uses TRBV10-2 with TRBJ1-6; D not certain. Germline V gene lookup returns CDR1 WSHSY and CDR2 SAAADI. The CDR3 is made up of 15 amino acids. V lost 2 bases, J lost 7 bases, and 12 bases lay in between. This CDR3 reads CASSERREPNSPLHF. The CDR3, as DNA: TGCGCCAGCAGTGAGCGGAGGGAGCCAAATTCACCCCTCCACTTT.

The sample holds many counts of this clonotype. The J gene is TRBJ1-4, the V gene TRBV20-1, with D unresolved. The CDR3 runs to 13 residues. CDR1 is DFQATT and CDR2 is SNEGSKA in the germline V gene (reference sequence). V was trimmed by 1 base and J by 4 bases, leaving 7 bases between them. The CDR3 reads CSARAGVNEKLFF. The CDR3 nucleotides read TGCAGTGCTAGAGCCGGAGTTAATGAAAAACTGTTTTTT.

This clonotype came up a few times. CDR3 DNA sequence: TGCGCCAGCAGCCATCCGGGACTAGCGGCGTACGAGCAGTACTTC. It encodes CASSHPGLAAYEQYF. The chain is built from TRBV4-1 and TRBJ2-7; TRBD2 matches at 11 bases. CDR1 and CDR2 (germline): MGHRA, YSYEKL. This CDR3 has 15 amino acids. The V and J ends lost 3 bases and 4 bases, in that order; junction bases with no gene match: 5.

This clonotype was picked up one time. V and J are TRBV10-3 and TRBJ1-5; tentative D call: TRBD1 (6 bases). V lost 4 bases and J 9 bases, leaving 13 bases between the germline ends. In germline, CDR1 is ENHRY, CDR2 SYGVKD. This CDR3 comprises 13 residues. CDR3 sequence reads: CAISAGVTWPQHF. The CDR3 nucleotides are TGTGCCATCAGTGCAGGGGTTACGTGGCCCCAGCATTTT.

This clonotype was picked up many times. The chain uses TRBV6-2 or TRBV6-3 and TRBJ1-5, with TRBD1 matching 7 bases. Germline V CDR1 and CDR2: MNHEY, SVGEGT. The CDR3 is 13 residues long. The junction had 5 bases not matched to a gene; V was cut back by 5 bases and J by 7 bases. CDR3: CASSEQGLQPQHF. The DNA for the CDR3 is TGTGCCAGCAGTGAACAGGGGTTGCAGCCCCAGCATTTT.

Remarks on this clonotype: Germline and junction disagree at one end, which may indicate a read error. The genes are TRBV24-1 and TRBJ1-1; 12 bases map to TRBD1. This CDR3 has 17 amino acids. Germline-derived CDR1 and CDR2 are KGHDR and SFDVKD. CDR3 sequence reads: CASSFWGQGALRTEAFF. The CDR3 DNA is TGTGCCAGCAGTTTCTGGGGACAGGGGGCATTGAGAACTGAAGCTTTCTTT.

This clonotype was seen at least ten times. The chain employs TRBV7-2 and TRBJ2-5; D perhaps matches TRBD2 (5 bases). Trimming took 5 bases from V and 5 from J, leaving 21 bases between them. The CDR3 spans 16 residues. Germline CDR1 is SGHTA and CDR2 is FQGNSA. CDR3 amino acids: CASSPQTRGARETQYF. CDR3 sequence (DNA): TGTGCCAGCAGCCCTCAAACCCGGGGAGCCCGGGAGACCCAGTACTTC.

This clonotype occurred many times. The genes are TRBV7-9 and TRBJ1-5, with TRBD1 identical over 9 bases. The CDR3 is made up of 13 amino acids. V lost 7 bases, J lost 7 bases, and 5 bases stayed unmatched. Germline CDR1 and CDR2: SEHNR and FQNEAQ (reference sequence). CDR3 sequence (DNA): TGTGCCAGCAAGGGACAGGGACAGCAGCCCCAGCATTTT. Protein product: CASKGQGQQPQHF.

The chain uses TRBV12-3 or TRBV12-4 and TRBJ2-7; a possible D gene is TRBD1 (6 bases). V was shortened by 4 bases and J by 4 bases, with 14 bases between the two germline ends. CDR3 size: 14 residues. CDR3: CASSSGGATYEQYF. As DNA, the CDR3 is TGTGCCAGCAGTTCTGGGGGCGCTACGTACGAGCAGTACTTC.

This rearrangement joins TRBV15 to TRBJ1-6, with D maybe TRBD1 (5 bases). V shed 0 bases and J shed 7 bases, with 16 bases lying between them. The CDR3 runs 17 residues. Germline values: CDR1 LNHNV, CDR2 YYDKDF (reference sequence). This chain's CDR3 is CATSRDPAGPGNSPLHF. The CDR3 coding sequence is TGTGCCACCAGCAGAGATCCTGCAGGTCCAGGGAATTCACCCCTCCACTTT.

This clonotype appeared once. The rearrangement uses TRBV18 and TRBJ1-2; D perhaps matches TRBD1 (6 bases). The CDR3 extends over 15 amino acids. The V and J ends lost 3 bases and 5 bases respectively, with 16 bases between them. Per the germline V gene, CDR1 is KGHSH and CDR2 is LQKENI. The CDR3 DNA reads TGTGCCAGCTCACCTTCAGGGGATCCAGGGTATGGCTACACCTTC. Its protein is CASSPSGDPGYGYTF.